This T cell receptor beta chain was identified in a study of cytomegalovirus exposure and HLA in healthy donors. General study points: The classifier, whose performance was assessed in both the original and validation cohorts, reportedly diagnosed cytomegalovirus status with high specificity and sensitivity. An analysis that was carried out later associated 16,000 or so TCR beta sequences with HLA alleles at 0.05 false discovery rate.

Trimming at V came to 4 bases and at J to 7 bases, leaving 7 bases not matched to a gene. The CDR3 has 15 amino acids. Germline lookup yields CDR1 SGHDT and CDR2 YYEEEE. Comments on this clone: Its antigen is currently unknown.

The PCR employed 60 Vbeta primers together with 13 Jbeta primers. TCRdb's table, derived via immunoSEQ multiplex PCR, lists solely in-frame clones and lacks some. The data include some 39,000 clones; the top ten clones carry around 6.2%. The specimen sequenced was PBMCs. The sequence was collected from a man younger than 40 in good health and CMV-seronegative. The V call is TRBV5-6, the J call TRBJ1-4; TRBD1 agrees at 10 bases. DNA of the CDR3: TGTGCCAGCAGCAGAGACAGGGGGCGGCTTGAAAAACTGTTTTTT. Its protein is CASSRDRGRLEKLFF.